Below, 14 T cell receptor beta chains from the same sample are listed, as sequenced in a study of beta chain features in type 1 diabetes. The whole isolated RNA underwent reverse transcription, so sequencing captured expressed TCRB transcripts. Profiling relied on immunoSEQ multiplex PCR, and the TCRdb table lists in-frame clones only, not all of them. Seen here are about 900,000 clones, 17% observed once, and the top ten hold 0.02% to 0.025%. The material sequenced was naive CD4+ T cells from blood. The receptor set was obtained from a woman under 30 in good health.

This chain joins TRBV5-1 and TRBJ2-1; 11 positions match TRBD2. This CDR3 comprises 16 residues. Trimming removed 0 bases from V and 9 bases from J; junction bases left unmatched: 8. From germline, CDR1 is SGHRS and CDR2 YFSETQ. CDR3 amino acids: CASSLVTSGSGGEQFF. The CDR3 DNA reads TGCGCCAGCAGCTTGGTAACTAGCGGGAGTGGGGGTGAGCAGTTCTTC. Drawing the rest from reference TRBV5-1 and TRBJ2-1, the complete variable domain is KAGVTQTPRYLIKTRGQQVTLSCSPISGHRSVSWYQQTPGQGLQFLFEYFSETQRNKGNFPGRFSGRQFSNSRSEMNVSTLELGDSALYLCASSLVTSGSGGEQFFGPGTRLTVL.

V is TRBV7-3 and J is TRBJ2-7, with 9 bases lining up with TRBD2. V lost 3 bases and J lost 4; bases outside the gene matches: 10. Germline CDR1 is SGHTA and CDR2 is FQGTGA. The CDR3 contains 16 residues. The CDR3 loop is CASSFSAWTSEYEQYF. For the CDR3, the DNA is TGTGCCAGCAGCTTTTCGGCTTGGACTAGCGAGTACGAGCAGTACTTC. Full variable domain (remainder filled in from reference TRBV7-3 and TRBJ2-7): GAGVSQTPSNKVTEKGKYVELRCDPISGHTALYWYRQSLGQGPEFLIYFQGTGAADDSGLPNDRFFAVRPEGSVSTLKIQRTERGDSAVYLCASSFSAWTSEYEQYFGPGTRLTVT.

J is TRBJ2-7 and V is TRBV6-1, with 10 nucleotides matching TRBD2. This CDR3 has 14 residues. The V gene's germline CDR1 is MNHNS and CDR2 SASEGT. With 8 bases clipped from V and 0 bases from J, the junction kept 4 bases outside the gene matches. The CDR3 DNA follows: TGTGCCAGCCGTAGGACTAGCGGCTCCTACGAGCAGTACTTC. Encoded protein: CASRRTSGSYEQYF.

This chain's CDR3 is CASSPRLSSYEQYF. The CDR3 nucleotides are TGTGCCAGCAGTCCAAGACTTAGCTCCTACGAGCAGTACTTC. V gene TRBV7-9 combines with J gene TRBJ2-7; D remains ambiguous. CDR1 and CDR2 (germline): SEHNR, FQNEAQ (reference sequence). Trimming shortened V by 6 bases and J by 0 bases, and 12 bases separated the two germline ends. The CDR3 sequence is 14 residues long.

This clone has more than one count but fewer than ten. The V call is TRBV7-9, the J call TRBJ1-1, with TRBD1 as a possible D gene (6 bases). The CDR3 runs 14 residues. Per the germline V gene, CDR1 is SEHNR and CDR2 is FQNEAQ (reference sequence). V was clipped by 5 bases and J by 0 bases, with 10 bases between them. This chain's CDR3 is CASSRTAMNTEAFF. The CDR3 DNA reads TGTGCCAGCAGCCGGACAGCTATGAACACTGAAGCTTTCTTT.

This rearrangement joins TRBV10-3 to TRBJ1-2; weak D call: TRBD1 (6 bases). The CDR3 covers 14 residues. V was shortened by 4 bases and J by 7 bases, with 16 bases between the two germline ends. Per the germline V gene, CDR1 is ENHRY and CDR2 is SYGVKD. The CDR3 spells CAISGGDRLGGYTF. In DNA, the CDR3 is TGTGCCATCAGTGGGGGAGACAGGCTTGGTGGCTACACCTTC.

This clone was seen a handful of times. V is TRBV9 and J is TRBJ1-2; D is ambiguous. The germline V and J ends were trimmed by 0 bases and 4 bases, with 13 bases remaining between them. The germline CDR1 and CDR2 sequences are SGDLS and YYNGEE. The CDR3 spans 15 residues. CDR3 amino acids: CASSVGSPAIYGYTF. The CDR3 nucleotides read TGTGCCAGCAGCGTAGGATCCCCGGCTATCTATGGCTACACCTTC.

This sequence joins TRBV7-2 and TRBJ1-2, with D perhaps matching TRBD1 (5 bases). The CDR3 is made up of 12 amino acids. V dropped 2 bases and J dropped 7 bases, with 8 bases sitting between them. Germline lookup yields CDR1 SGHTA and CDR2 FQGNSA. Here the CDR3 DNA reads TGTGCCAGCAGCTTATGGCAGGGTGGCTACACCTTC. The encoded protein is CASSLWQGGYTF.

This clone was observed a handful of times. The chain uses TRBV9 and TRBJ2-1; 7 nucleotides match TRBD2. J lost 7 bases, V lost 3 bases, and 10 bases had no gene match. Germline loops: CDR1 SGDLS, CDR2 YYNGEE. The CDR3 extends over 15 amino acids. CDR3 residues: CASSEGEGTWNEQFF. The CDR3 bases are TGTGCCAGCAGCGAAGGGGAGGGTACCTGGAATGAGCAGTTCTTC.

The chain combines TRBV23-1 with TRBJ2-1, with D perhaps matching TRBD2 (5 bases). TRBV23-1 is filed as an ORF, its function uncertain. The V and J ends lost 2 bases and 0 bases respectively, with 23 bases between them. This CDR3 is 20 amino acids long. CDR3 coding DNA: TGCGCCAGCAGTCAACGCCACCTCAACCGGACTCTGCGCTCCTACAATGAGCAGTTCTTC. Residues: CASSQRHLNRTLRSYNEQFF.

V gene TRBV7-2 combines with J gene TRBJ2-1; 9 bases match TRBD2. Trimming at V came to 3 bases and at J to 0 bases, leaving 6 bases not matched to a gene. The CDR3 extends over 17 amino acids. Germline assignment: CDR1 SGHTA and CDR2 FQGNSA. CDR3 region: CASSFFTGLASYNEQFF. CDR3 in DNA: TGTGCCAGCAGCTTTTTCACGGGACTAGCCTCCTACAATGAGCAGTTCTTC.

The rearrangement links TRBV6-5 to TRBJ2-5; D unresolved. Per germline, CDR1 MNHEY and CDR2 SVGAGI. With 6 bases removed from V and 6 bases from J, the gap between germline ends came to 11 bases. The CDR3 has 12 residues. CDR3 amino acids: CASSPSAQTQYF. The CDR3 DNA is TGTGCCAGCAGCCCCTCGGCGCAGACCCAGTACTTC.

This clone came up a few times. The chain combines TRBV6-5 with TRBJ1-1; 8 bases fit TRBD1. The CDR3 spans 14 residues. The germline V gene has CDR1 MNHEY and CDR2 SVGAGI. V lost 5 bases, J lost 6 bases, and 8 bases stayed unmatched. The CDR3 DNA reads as TGTGCCAGCAGTCGCCGACAGGGGAGGGCTGAAGCTTTCTTT. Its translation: CASSRRQGRAEAFF.

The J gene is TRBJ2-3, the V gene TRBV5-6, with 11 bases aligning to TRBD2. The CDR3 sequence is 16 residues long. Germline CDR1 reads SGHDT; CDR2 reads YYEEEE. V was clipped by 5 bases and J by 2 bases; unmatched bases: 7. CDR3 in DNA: TGTGCCAGCAGATCTAGACTAGCGGGGTACACAGATACGCAGTATTTT. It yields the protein CASRSRLAGYTDTQYF.